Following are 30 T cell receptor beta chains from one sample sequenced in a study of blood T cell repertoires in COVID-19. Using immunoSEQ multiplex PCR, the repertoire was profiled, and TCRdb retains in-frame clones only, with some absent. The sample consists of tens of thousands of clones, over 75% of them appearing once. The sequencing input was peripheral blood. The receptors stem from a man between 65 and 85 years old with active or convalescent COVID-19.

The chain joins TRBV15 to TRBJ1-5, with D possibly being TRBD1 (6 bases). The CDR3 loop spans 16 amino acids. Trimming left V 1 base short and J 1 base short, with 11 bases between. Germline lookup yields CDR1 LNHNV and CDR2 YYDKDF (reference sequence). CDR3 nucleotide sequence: TGTGCCACCAGCAGAGCGGGGGGGGGCAGCAATCAGCCCCAGCATTTT. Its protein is CATSRAGGGSNQPQHF.

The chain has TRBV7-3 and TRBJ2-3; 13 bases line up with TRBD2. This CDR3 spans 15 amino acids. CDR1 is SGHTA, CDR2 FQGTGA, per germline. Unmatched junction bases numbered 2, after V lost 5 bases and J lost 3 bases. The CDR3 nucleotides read TGTGCCAGCAGCATACTAGCGGGGGGGACAGATACGCAGTATTTT. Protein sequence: CASSILAGGTDTQYF.

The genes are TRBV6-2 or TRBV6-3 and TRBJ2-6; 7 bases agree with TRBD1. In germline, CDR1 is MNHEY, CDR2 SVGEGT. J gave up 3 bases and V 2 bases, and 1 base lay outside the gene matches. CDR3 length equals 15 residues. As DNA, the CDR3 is TGTGCCAGCAGTTACGACAGGGTTGGGGCCAACGTCCTGACTTTC. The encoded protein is CASSYDRVGANVLTF.

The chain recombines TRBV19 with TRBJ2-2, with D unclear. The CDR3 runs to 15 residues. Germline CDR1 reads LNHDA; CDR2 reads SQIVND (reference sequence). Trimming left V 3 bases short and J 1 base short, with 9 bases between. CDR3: CASSIELMNTGELFF. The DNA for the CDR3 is TGTGCCAGTAGTATTGAACTGATGAACACCGGGGAGCTGTTTTTT.

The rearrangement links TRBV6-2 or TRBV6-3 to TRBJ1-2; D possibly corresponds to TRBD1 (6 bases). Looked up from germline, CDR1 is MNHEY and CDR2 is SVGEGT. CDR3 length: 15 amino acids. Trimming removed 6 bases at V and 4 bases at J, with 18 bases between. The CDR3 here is CASSEPGTSLYGYTF. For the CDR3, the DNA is TGTGCCAGCAGCGAACCCGGGACATCGCTCTATGGCTACACCTTC.

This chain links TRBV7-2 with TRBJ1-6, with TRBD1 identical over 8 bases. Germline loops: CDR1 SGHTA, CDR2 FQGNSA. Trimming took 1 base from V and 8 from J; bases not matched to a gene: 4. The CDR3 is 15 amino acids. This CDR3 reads CASSLVTGGYSPLHF. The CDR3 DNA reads TGTGCCAGCAGCTTAGTAACAGGGGGATATTCACCCCTCCACTTT.

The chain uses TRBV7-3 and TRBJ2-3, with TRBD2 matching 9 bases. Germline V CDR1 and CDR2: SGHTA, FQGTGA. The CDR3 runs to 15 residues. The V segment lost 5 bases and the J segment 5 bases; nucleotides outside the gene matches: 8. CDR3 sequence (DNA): TGTGCCAGCAGCCCCAGCGGGGGGCCTCAAGATACGCAGTATTTT. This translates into CASSPSGGPQDTQYF.

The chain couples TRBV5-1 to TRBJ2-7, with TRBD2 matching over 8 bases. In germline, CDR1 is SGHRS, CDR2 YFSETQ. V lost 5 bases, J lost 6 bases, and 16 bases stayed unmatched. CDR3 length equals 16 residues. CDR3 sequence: CASSSPPSRGASEQYF. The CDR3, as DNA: TGCGCCAGCAGTTCTCCCCCCTCGCGGGGGGCAAGCGAGCAGTACTTC.

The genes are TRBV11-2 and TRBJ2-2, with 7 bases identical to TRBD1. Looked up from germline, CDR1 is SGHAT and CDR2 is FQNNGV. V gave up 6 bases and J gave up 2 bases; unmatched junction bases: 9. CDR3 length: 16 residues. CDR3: CASRPPGQSNTGELFF. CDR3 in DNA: TGTGCCAGCAGACCTCCGGGACAGAGTAACACCGGGGAGCTGTTTTTT. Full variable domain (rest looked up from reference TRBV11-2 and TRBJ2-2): EAGVAQSPRYKIIEKRQSVAFWCNPISGHATLYWYQQILGQGPKLLIQFQNNGVVDDSQLPKDRFSAERLKGVDSTLKIQPAKLEDSAVYLCASRPPGQSNTGELFFGEGSRLTVL.

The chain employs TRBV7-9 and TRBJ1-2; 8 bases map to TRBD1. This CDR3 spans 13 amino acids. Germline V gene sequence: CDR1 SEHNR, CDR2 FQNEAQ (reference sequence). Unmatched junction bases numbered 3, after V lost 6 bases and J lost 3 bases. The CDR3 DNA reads TGTGCCAGCAGGACGGACAGGGACTATGGCTACACCTTC. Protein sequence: CASRTDRDYGYTF. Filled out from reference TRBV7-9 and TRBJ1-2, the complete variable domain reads DTGVSQNPRHKITKRGQNVTFRCDPISEHNRLYWYRQTLGQGPEFLTYFQNEAQLEKSRLLSDRFSAERPKGSFSTLEIQRTEQGDSAMYLCASRTDRDYGYTFGSGTRLTVV.

CDR3 residues: CASSSLTPGQWGRNYGYTF. CDR3 coding DNA: TGTGCCAGCAGTTCACTAACTCCGGGACAGTGGGGCCGTAACTATGGCTACACCTTC. The genes are TRBV6-2 or TRBV6-3 and TRBJ1-2; TRBD1 matches at 7 bases. There are 19 residues in the CDR3. CDR1 is MNHEY, CDR2 SVGEGT, per germline. V lost 4 bases and J lost 1; bases outside the gene matches: 18.

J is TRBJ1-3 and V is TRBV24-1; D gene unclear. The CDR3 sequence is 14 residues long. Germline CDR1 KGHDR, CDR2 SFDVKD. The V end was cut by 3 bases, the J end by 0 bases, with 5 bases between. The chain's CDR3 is CATSDPSSGNTIYF. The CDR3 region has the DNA TGTGCCACCAGTGATCCTAGCTCTGGAAACACCATATATTTT.

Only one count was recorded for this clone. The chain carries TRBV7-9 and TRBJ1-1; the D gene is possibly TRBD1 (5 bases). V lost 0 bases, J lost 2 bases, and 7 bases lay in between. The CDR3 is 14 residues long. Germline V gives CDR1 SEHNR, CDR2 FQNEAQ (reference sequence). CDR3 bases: TGTGCCAGCAGCTTAGCAGGGGCAAACACTGAAGCTTTCTTT. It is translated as CASSLAGANTEAFF.

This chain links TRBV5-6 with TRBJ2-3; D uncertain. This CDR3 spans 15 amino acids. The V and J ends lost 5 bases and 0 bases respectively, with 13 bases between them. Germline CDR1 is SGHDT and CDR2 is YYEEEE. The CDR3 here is CASSPGSASTDTQYF. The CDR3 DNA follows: TGTGCCAGCAGTCCTGGCAGTGCTAGCACAGATACGCAGTATTTT. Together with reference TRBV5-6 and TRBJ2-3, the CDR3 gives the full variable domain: DAGVTQSPTHLIKTRGQQVTLRCSPKSGHDTVSWYQQALGQGPQFIFQYYEEEERQRGNFPDRFSGHQFPNYSSELNVNALLLGDSALYLCASSPGSASTDTQYFGPGTRLTVL.

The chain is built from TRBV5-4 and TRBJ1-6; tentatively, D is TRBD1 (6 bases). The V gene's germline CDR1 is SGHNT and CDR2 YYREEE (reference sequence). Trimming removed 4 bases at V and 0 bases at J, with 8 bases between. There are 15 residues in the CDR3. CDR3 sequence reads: CASSAGASYNSPLHF. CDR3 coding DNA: TGTGCCAGCAGCGCGGGGGCCTCCTATAATTCACCCCTCCACTTT.

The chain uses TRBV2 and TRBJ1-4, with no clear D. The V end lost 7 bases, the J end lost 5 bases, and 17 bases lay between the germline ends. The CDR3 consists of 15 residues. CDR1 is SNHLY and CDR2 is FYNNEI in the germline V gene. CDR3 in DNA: TGTGCCAGCATCCTTTGGGCAGGCCTGAATGAAAAACTGTTTTTT. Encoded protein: CASILWAGLNEKLFF.

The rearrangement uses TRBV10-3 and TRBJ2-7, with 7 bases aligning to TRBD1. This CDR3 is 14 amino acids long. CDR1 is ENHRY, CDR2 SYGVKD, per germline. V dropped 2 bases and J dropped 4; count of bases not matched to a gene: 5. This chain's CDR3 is CAISEGRGQYEQYF. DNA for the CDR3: TGTGCCATCAGTGAGGGTAGGGGGCAGTACGAGCAGTACTTC.

The CDR3 sequence: CASSVLAGASYNEQFF. The DNA for the CDR3 is TGTGCCAGCAGCGTGTTAGCGGGGGCCTCCTACAATGAGCAGTTCTTC. This rearrangement joins TRBV9 to TRBJ2-1, with 9 positions matching TRBD2. The CDR3 has 16 residues. V gave up 2 bases and J gave up 0 bases; unmatched junction bases: 3. Germline V gene lookup returns CDR1 SGDLS and CDR2 YYNGEE.

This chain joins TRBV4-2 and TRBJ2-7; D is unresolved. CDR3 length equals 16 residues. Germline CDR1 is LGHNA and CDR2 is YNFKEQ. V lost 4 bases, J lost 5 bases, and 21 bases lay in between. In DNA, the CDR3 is TGTGCCAGCAGCCTCGCACCCCCAGATAGCCGTAACGAGCAGTACTTC. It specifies CASSLAPPDSRNEQYF.

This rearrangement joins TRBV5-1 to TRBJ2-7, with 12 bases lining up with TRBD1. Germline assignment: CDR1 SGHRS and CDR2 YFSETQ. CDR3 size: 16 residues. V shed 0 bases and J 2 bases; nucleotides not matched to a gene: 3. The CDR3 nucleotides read TGCGCCAGCAGCTTGGAGGGGACAGGGGGCCCCTACGAGCAGTACTTC. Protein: CASSLEGTGGPYEQYF. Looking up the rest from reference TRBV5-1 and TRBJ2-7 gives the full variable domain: KAGVTQTPRYLIKTRGQQVTLSCSPISGHRSVSWYQQTPGQGLQFLFEYFSETQRNKGNFPGRFSGRQFSNSRSEMNVSTLELGDSALYLCASSLEGTGGPYEQYFGPGTRLTVT.

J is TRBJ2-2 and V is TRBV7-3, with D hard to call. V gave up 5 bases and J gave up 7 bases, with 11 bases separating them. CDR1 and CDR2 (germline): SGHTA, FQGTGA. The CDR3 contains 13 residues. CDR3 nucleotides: TGTGCCAGCAGCCCCCCAGTAAGCGGGGAGCTGTTTTTT. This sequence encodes CASSPPVSGELFF. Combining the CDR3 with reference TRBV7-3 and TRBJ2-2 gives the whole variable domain GAGVSQTPSNKVTEKGKYVELRCDPISGHTALYWYRQSLGQGPEFLIYFQGTGAADDSGLPNDRFFAVRPEGSVSTLKIQRTERGDSAVYLCASSPPVSGELFFGEGSRLTVL.

The CDR3 is CASSQVSRGEEKLFF. The CDR3 DNA sequence: TGTGCCAGCAGCCAAGTAAGCAGGGGAGAAGAAAAACTGTTTTTT. The chain recombines TRBV4-2 with TRBJ1-4, with D perhaps TRBD1 (6 bases). This CDR3 contains 15 residues. With 1 base removed from V and 8 bases from J, the gap between germline ends came to 14 bases. The germline V gene encodes CDR1 LGHNA and CDR2 YNFKEQ.

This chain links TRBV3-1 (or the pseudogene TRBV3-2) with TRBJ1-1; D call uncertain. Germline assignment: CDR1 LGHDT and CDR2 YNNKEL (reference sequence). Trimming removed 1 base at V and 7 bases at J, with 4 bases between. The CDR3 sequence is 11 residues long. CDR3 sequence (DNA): TGTGCCAGCAGCCAAGGACTTGAAGCTTTCTTT. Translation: CASSQGLEAFF.

The CDR3 DNA sequence: TGTGCCAGCTCACCACCCAGGACAGAGTCTAATGAAAAACTGTTTTTT. Encoded protein: CASSPPRTESNEKLFF. The rearrangement uses TRBV18 and TRBJ1-4; possibly TRBD1 for D (6 bases). Trimming removed 0 bases from V and 3 bases from J, with 11 bases in between. The CDR3 is 16 amino acids. Germline-derived CDR1 and CDR2 are KGHSH and LQKENI.

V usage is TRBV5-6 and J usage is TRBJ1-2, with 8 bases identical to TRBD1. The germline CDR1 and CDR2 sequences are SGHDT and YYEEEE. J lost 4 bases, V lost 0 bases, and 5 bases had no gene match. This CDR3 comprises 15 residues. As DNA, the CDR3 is TGTGCCAGCAGCTTGGGGGCAGGGGGCCTCTATGGCTACACCTTC. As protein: CASSLGAGGLYGYTF.

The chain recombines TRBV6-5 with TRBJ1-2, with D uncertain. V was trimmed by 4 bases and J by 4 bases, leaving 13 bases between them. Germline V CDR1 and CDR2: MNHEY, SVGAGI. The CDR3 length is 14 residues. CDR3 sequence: CASSSRNAGYGYTF. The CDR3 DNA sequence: TGTGCCAGCAGTTCCCGAAACGCGGGCTATGGCTACACCTTC.

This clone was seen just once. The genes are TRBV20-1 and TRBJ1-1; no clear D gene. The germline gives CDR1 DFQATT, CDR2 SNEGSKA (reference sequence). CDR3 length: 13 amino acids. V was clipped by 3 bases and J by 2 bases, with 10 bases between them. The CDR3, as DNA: TGCAGTGCTAGTCCGGGAGGAAACACTGAAGCTTTCTTT. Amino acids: CSASPGGNTEAFF.

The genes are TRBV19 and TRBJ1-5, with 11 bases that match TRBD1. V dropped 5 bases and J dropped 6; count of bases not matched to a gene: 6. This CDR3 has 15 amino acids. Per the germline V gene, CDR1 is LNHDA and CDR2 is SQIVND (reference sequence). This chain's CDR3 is CASSQDRGLLQPQHF. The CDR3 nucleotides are TGTGCCAGTAGTCAGGACAGGGGGCTGCTTCAGCCCCAGCATTTT.

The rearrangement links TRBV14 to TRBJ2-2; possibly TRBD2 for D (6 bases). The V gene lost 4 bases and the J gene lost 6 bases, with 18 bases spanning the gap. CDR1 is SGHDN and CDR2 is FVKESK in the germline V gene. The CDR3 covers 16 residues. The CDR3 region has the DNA TGTGCCAGCAGCCCCTCACGGGGGAGGCTTCCCGGGGAGCTGTTTTTT. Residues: CASSPSRGRLPGELFF.

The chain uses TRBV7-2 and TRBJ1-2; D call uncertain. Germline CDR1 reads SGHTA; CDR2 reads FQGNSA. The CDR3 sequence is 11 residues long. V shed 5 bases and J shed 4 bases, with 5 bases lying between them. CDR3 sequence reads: CASSPVYGYTF. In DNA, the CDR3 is TGTGCCAGCAGCCCTGTCTATGGCTACACCTTC.